The entry below gives a single TCR beta chain sequence along with its context. This sample is drawn from a study of blood T cell repertoires in COVID-19. Sequencing was performed with immunoSEQ multiplex PCR; in TCRdb, only in-frame clones are kept and a portion is missing. This sample has about 360,000 clones, with approximately 86% found just once. V was clipped by 4 bases and J by 4 bases, with 19 bases between them. CDR3 size: 16 residues. Germline assignment: CDR1 MRHNA and CDR2 SNTAGT. V is TRBV6-4 and J is TRBJ1-2; possibly TRBD1 for D (5 bases). Sequencing used PBMCs or T cells enriched from blood (not recorded which). The clonotype comes from a woman aged 40 to 50 with acute COVID-19. The CDR3 here is CASSGFGAKGRYGYTF. Written as DNA, the CDR3 is TGTGCCAGCAGTGGGTTTGGAGCTAAGGGGCGCTATGGCTACACCTTC.